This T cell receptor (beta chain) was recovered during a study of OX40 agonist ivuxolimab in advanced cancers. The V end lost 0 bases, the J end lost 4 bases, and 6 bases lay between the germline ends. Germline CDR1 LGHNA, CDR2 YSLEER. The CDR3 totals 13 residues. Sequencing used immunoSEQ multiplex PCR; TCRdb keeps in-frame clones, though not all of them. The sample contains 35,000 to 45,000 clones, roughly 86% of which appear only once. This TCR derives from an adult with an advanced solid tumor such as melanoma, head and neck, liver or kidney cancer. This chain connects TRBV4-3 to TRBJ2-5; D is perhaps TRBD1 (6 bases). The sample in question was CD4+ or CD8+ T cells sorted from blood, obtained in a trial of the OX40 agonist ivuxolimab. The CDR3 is CASSQDRGETQYF. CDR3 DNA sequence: TGCGCCAGCAGCCAAGACAGGGGAGAGACCCAGTACTTC.